The 14 T cell receptor beta chains below all came from one sample that was sequenced in a study of blood T cell repertoires in COVID-19. Repertoires were generated with immunoSEQ multiplex PCR, while TCRdb's copy carries only in-frame clones and drops some. The sample shows 99,000 or so clones, around 86% of them seen only once. The sample consisted of peripheral blood. These TCRs come from a man over 45 with acute or convalescent COVID-19.

The chain uses TRBV30 and TRBJ1-5; no firm D call. V was pared by 1 base and J by 6 bases, with 10 bases between. The CDR3 length is 13 residues. Germline loops: CDR1 GTSNPN, CDR2 SVGIG (reference sequence). The CDR3 nucleotides read TGTGCCTGGAGTGAACTGACTAGTCAGCCCCAGCATTTT. Its translation: CAWSELTSQPQHF.

The rearrangement joins TRBV5-1 to TRBJ2-5, with TRBD2 identical over 7 bases. Germline assignment: CDR1 SGHRS and CDR2 YFSETQ. V trimming: 2 bases; J trimming: 5 bases; junction bases outside the gene matches: 6. CDR3 length: 14 residues. The CDR3 is CASSLSAGSETQYF. The CDR3 nucleotides read TGCGCCAGCAGCTTATCAGCGGGGTCCGAGACCCAGTACTTC.

The rearrangement joins TRBV11-2 to TRBJ2-3; 9 bases are shared with TRBD2. The CDR3 totals 16 residues. J was trimmed by 2 bases and V by 6 bases; bases with no gene match: 9. CDR1 and CDR2 from the germline V gene are SGHAT and FQNNGV. The CDR3 region is CASSISGGLITDTQYF. The CDR3 nucleotides are TGTGCCAGCAGTATTAGCGGGGGCCTAATCACAGATACGCAGTATTTT.

V and J are TRBV30 and TRBJ2-3, with D possibly TRBD1 on 5 matching bases. The CDR3 is 12 amino acids. The V end was cut by 1 base, the J end by 3 bases, with 5 bases between. CDR1 GTSNPN and CDR2 SVGIG come from the germline V gene (reference sequence). The CDR3 DNA reads as TGTGCCTGGAGTGCAGGGACAGATACGCAGTATTTT. The encoded protein is CAWSAGTDTQYF.

The chain combines TRBV5-1 with TRBJ2-2, with TRBD1 identical over 10 bases. Trimming cost V 4 bases and J 5 bases; bases outside gene matches: 11. This CDR3 has 17 residues. Germline assignment: CDR1 SGHRS and CDR2 YFSETQ. In DNA form, the CDR3 reads TGCGCCAGCAGCCAGGGGGCGAGGACAGGGGGTACCGGGGAGCTGTTTTTT. It translates to CASSQGARTGGTGELFF. Variable domain in full (rest from reference TRBV5-1 and TRBJ2-2): KAGVTQTPRYLIKTRGQQVTLSCSPISGHRSVSWYQQTPGQGLQFLFEYFSETQRNKGNFPGRFSGRQFSNSRSEMNVSTLELGDSALYLCASSQGARTGGTGELFFGEGSRLTVL.

The gene calls are TRBV10-3 and TRBJ2-5; 7 bases match TRBD1. The CDR3 covers 14 residues. Trimming at V came to 4 bases and at J to 5 bases, leaving 7 bases not matched to a gene. Germline V gives CDR1 ENHRY, CDR2 SYGVKD. CDR3 residues: CAISGIQGWETQYF. The CDR3 region has the DNA TGTGCCATCAGTGGAATACAGGGGTGGGAGACCCAGTACTTC.

The J gene is TRBJ2-3, the V gene TRBV2; D possibly corresponds to TRBD2 (5 bases). Trimming removed 1 base from V and 3 bases from J, with 14 bases in between. Germline V gene lookup returns CDR1 SNHLY and CDR2 FYNNEI. This CDR3 region has 16 residues. The CDR3 protein is CASSEGWAPGTDTQYF. Here the CDR3 DNA reads TGTGCCAGCAGTGAAGGGTGGGCCCCGGGAACAGATACGCAGTATTTT.

The chain is built from TRBV3-1 (or the pseudogene TRBV3-2) and TRBJ2-7, with TRBD1 identical over 8 bases. The germline CDR1 and CDR2 sequences are LGHDT and YNNKEL (reference sequence). CDR3 size: 15 residues. The V and J ends lost 4 bases and 1 base, in that order; junction bases with no gene match: 6. CDR3 sequence (DNA): TGTGCCAGCAGCCCGTACAGGGGGAGTTCCTACGAGCAGTACTTC. It specifies CASSPYRGSSYEQYF.

This clone was detected once. The rearrangement links TRBV7-9 to TRBJ1-2; a possible D gene is TRBD1 (5 bases). Germline assignment: CDR1 SEHNR and CDR2 FQNEAQ (reference sequence). This CDR3 region has 15 residues. The germline V and J ends were trimmed by 4 bases and 4 bases, with 16 bases remaining between them. Here the CDR3 reads CASSSPIIRGYGYTF. CDR3 nucleotides: TGTGCCAGCAGCTCCCCAATTATAAGGGGCTATGGCTACACCTTC.

The gene calls are TRBV6-5 and TRBJ2-2; no clear D gene. This CDR3 comprises 15 residues. Germline CDR1 and CDR2: MNHEY and SVGAGI. Deletions cut 3 bases from V and 7 bases from J, with 15 bases between. This CDR3 is CASSYRLRLDGELFF. The CDR3, as DNA: TGTGCCAGCAGTTATAGGTTGCGGCTCGACGGGGAGCTGTTTTTT.

The genes are TRBV2 and TRBJ2-5, with D possibly matching TRBD2 (6 bases). The germline CDR1 and CDR2 sequences are SNHLY and FYNNEI. With 5 bases removed from V and 9 bases from J, the gap between germline ends came to 19 bases. The CDR3 length is 14 residues. The CDR3 DNA reads TGTGCCAGCAGTCCGGGGGACCGACCGTCGGCCCAGTACTTC. Translated, it gives CASSPGDRPSAQYF.

The chain employs TRBV15 and TRBJ1-2; the D gene is possibly TRBD1 (6 bases). This CDR3 has 15 residues. Germline CDR1 is LNHNV and CDR2 is YYDKDF (reference sequence). The V end was cut by 3 bases, the J end by 4 bases, with 15 bases between. The CDR3 region is CATSRATGSSYGYTF. CDR3 bases: TGTGCCACCAGCAGGGCTACAGGGAGCAGCTATGGCTACACCTTC.

This sequence joins TRBV5-1 and TRBJ2-6; 9 bases align to TRBD1. CDR1 and CDR2 from the germline V gene are SGHRS and YFSETQ. The CDR3 extends over 18 amino acids. With V trimmed by 3 bases and J by 3 bases, 10 bases remained unmatched. As DNA, the CDR3 is TGCGCCAGCAGCTCCCGTCCGGACAGGGGAGGTGGGGCCAACGTCCTGACTTTC. Translating it yields CASSSRPDRGGGANVLTF.

This chain joins TRBV15 and TRBJ2-2; D remains ambiguous. CDR3 length: 15 amino acids. V gave up 1 base and J gave up 3 bases, with 9 bases separating them. Germline-derived CDR1 and CDR2 are LNHNV and YYDKDF (reference sequence). Here the CDR3 reads CATSRGQDDTGELFF. CDR3 nucleotides: TGTGCCACCAGCAGAGGTCAGGATGACACCGGGGAGCTGTTTTTT.